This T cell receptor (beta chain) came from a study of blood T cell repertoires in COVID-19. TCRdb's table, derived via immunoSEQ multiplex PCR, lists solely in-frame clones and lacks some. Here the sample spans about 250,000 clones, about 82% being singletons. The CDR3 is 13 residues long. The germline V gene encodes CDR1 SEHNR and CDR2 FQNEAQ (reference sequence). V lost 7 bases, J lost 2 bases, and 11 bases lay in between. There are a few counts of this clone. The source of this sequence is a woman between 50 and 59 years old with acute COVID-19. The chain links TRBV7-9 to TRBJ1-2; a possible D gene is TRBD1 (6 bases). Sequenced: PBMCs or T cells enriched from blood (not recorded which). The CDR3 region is CASNGDRNYGYTF. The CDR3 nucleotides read TGTGCCAGCAACGGAGACAGGAACTATGGCTACACCTTC.